This T cell receptor (beta chain) originates from a study of cytomegalovirus exposure and HLA in healthy donors. Overall study: The Caucasian-associated ancestry cluster contained around four fifths of the approximately 400 genotyped donors. The study's findings and limits: An analysis was carried out later, and it reportedly showed fewer N-insertions in an Asian-associated ancestry cluster than the approximately 670-donor mean. Sequencing likely caused a cluster of highly shared sequence variants. By HLA locus, TCR association rates varied in a later analysis, with DRB1 showing the most and HLA-C the fewest.

PCR was performed using 60 Vbeta and 13 Jbeta primers. Using immunoSEQ multiplex PCR, the repertoire was profiled, and TCRdb retains in-frame clones only, with some absent. Its table lists about 160,000 clones. About this clone itself: Its antigen is not identified.

V was clipped by 2 bases and J by 6 bases, with 11 bases between them. Germline assignment: CDR1 MGHDK and CDR2 SYGVNS. CDR3 length: 14 amino acids. The clonotype originates from a man aged 30 to 39 in good health and CMV-seronegative. V and J are TRBV25-1 and TRBJ1-5; the D gene is possibly TRBD1 (6 bases). The sequenced material came from PBMCs. The CDR3 protein is CASSERQGIQPQHF. CDR3 bases: TGTGCCAGCAGTGAACGGCAGGGGATTCAGCCCCAGCATTTT.